This T cell receptor beta chain stems from a study of blood T cell repertoires in COVID-19. TCRdb keeps only in-frame clones here, not all; method: immunoSEQ multiplex PCR. The repertoire has around 140,000 clones, more than 85% of them found once; the top ten carry 18%. This receptor was identified in a man aged 45 to 65 with active or convalescent COVID-19. The specimen sequenced was peripheral blood.

The CDR3 spells CASSPVAGHLNLNTEAFF. The CDR3 DNA reads TGTGCCAGCTCACCGGTAGCGGGACACCTAAATTTGAACACTGAAGCTTTCTTT. This chain connects TRBV18 to TRBJ1-1; tentatively, D is TRBD1 (6 bases). Germline CDR1 and CDR2: KGHSH and LQKENI. V gave up 3 bases and J gave up 0 bases, with 20 bases separating them. The CDR3 is 18 amino acids. Looking up the rest from reference TRBV18 and TRBJ1-1 gives the full variable domain: NAGVMQNPRHLVRRRGQEARLRCSPMKGHSHVYWYRQLPEEGLKFMVYLQKENIIDESGMPKERFSAEFPKEGPSILRIQQVVRGDSAAYFCASSPVAGHLNLNTEAFFGQGTRLTVV.